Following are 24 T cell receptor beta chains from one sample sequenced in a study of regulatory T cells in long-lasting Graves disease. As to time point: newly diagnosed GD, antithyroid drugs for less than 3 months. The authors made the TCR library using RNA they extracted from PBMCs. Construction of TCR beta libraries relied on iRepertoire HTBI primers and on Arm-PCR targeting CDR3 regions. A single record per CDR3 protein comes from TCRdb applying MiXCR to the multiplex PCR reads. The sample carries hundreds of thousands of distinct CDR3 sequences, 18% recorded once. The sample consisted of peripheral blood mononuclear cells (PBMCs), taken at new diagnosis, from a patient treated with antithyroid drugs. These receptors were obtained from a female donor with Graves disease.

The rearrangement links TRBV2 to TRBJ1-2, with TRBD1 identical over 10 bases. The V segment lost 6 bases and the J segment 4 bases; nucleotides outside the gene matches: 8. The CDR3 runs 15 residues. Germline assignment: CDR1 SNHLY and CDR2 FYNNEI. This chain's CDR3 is CASSQSGTGAYGYTF. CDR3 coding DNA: TGTGCCAGCAGCCAAAGCGGGACAGGGGCCTATGGCTACACCTTC.

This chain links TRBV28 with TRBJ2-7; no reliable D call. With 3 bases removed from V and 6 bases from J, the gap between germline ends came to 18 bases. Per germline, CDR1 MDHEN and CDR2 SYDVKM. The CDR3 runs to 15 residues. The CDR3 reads CASSFFGELRIEQYF. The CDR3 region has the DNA TGTGCCAGCAGTTTTTTCGGCGAACTACGGATCGAGCAGTACTTC.

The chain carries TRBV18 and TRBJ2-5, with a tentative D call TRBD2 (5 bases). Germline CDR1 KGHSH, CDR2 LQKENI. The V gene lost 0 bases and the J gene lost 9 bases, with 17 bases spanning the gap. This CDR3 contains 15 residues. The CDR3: CASSPPAVRLEAQYF. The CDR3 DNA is TGTGCCAGCTCACCACCGGCAGTTCGGTTGGAGGCCCAGTACTTC.

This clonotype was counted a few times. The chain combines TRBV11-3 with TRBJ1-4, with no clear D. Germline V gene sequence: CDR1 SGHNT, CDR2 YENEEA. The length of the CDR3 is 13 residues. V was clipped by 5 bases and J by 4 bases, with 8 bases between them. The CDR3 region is CASSRRDNEKLFF. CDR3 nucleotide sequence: TGTGCCAGCAGCCGGAGGGATAATGAAAAACTGTTTTTT.

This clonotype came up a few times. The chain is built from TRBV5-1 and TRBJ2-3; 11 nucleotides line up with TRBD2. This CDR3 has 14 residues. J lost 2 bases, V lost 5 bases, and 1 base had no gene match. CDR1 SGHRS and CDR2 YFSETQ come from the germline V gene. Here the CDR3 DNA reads TGCGCCAGCAGTAGCGGGAGGGACACAGATACGCAGTATTTT. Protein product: CASSSGRDTDTQYF.

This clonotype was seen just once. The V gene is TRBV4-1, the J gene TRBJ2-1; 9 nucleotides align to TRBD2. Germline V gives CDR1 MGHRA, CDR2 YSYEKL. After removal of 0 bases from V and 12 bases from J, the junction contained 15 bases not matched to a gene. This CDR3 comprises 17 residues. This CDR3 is CASSQDLPAGGQGRQFF. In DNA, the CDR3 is TGCGCCAGCAGCCAAGATCTACCAGCGGGAGGCCAGGGAAGGCAGTTCTTC.

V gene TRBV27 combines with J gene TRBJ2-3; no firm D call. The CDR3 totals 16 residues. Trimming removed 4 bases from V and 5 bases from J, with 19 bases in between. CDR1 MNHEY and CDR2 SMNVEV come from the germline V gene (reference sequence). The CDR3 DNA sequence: TGTGCCAGCAGTTACCTCGCCACGGCGATGGGAGATACGCAGTATTTT. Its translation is CASSYLATAMGDTQYF.

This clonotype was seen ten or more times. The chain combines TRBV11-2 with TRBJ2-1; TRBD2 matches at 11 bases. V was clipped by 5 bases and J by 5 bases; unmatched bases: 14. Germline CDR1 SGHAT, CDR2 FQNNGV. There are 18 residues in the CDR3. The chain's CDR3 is CASSTLPPLAGGNNEQFF. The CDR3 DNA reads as TGTGCCAGCAGCACGTTACCCCCGCTAGCGGGAGGTAACAATGAGCAGTTCTTC.

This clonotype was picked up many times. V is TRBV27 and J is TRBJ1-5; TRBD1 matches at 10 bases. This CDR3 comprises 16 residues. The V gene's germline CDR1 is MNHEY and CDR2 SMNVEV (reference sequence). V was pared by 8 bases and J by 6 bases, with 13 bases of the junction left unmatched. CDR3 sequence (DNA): TGTGCCAGCGGGTCGGGGGGGACAGGGGTTTTTCAGCCCCAGCATTTT. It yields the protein CASGSGGTGVFQPQHF.

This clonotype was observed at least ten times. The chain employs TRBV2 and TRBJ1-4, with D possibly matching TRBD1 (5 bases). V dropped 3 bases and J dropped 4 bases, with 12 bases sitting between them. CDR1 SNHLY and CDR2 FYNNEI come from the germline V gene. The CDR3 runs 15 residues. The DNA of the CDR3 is TGTGCCAGCAGTGATCCGACAGAGAGTAATGAAAAACTGTTTTTT. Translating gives CASSDPTESNEKLFF.

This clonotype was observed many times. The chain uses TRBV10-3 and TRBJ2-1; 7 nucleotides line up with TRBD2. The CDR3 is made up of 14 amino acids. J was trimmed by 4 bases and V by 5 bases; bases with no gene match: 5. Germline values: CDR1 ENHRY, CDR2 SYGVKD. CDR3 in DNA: TGTGCCATCAGTACCAGCGGGATATACAATGAGCAGTTCTTC. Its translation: CAISTSGIYNEQFF.

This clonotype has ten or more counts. The CDR3 DNA reads as TGCAGCGTTGAACAAGATAACGGGCACGAGGGCTCCTACGAGCAGTACTTC. This encodes CSVEQDNGHEGSYEQYF. The chain combines TRBV29-1 with TRBJ2-7, with D maybe TRBD2 (5 bases). The CDR3 length is 17 residues. CDR1 is SQVTM, CDR2 ANQGSEA, per germline. Trimming removed 2 bases at V and 0 bases at J, with 20 bases between.

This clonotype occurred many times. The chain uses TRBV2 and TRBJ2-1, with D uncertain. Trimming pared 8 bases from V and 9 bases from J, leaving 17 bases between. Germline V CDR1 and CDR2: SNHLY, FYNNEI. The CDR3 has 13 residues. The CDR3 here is CASRSSGGREQFF. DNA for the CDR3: TGTGCCAGCCGCTCTTCGGGCGGCCGTGAGCAGTTCTTC.

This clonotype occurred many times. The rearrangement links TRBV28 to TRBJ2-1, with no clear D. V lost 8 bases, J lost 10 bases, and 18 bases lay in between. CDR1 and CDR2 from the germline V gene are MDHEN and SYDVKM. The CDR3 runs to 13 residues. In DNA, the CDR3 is TGTGCCAGCCAGAAACCGGCCCTGCGGGAGCAGTTCTTC. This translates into CASQKPALREQFF. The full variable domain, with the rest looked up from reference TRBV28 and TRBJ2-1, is DVKVTQSSRYLVKRTGEKVFLECVQDMDHENMFWYRQDPGLGLRLIYFSYDVKMKEKGDIPEGYSVSREKKERFSLILESASTNQTSMYLCASQKPALREQFFGPGTRLTVL.

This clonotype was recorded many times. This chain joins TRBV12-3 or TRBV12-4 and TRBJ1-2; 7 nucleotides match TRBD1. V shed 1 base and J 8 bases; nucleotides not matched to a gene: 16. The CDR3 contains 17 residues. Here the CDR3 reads CASSLGDSPPAFEGYTF. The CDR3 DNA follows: TGTGCCAGCAGTTTAGGGGACAGCCCACCGGCCTTTGAGGGCTACACCTTC.

The CDR3: CASSFTGAPYEQYF. The CDR3 bases are TGCGCCAGCAGCTTTACGGGAGCCCCCTACGAGCAGTACTTC. The chain combines TRBV5-1 with TRBJ2-7; TRBD2 might be the D (6 bases). Per germline, CDR1 SGHRS and CDR2 YFSETQ. With 2 bases removed from V and 2 bases from J, the gap between germline ends came to 11 bases. The length of the CDR3 is 14 residues.

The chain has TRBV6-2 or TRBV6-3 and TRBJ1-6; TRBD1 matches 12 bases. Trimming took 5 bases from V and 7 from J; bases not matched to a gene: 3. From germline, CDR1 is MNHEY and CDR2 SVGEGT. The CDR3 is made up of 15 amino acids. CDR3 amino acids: CASSEGTGGNSPLHF. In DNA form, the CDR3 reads TGTGCCAGCAGTGAAGGGACAGGGGGCAATTCACCCCTCCACTTT.

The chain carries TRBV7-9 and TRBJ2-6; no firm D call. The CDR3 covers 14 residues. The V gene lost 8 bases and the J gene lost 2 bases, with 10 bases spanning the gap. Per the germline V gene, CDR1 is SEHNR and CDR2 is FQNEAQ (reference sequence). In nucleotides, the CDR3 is TGTGCCAGCGGGCGCCGGACTGGGGCCAACGTCCTGACTTTC. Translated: CASGRRTGANVLTF.

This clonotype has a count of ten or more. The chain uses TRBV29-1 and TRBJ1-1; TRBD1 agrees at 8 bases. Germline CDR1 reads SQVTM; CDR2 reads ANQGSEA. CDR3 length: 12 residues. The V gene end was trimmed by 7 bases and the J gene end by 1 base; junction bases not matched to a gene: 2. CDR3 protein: CSGGTGNTEAFF. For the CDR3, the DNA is TGCAGCGGAGGGACAGGGAACACTGAAGCTTTCTTT.

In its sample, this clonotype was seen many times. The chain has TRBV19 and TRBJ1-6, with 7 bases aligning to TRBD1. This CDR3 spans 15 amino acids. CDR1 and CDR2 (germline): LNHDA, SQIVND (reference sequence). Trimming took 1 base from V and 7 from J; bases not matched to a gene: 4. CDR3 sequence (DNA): TGTGCCAGTAGTATAGGGACAGGCCTAAATTCACCCCTCCACTTT. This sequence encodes CASSIGTGLNSPLHF.

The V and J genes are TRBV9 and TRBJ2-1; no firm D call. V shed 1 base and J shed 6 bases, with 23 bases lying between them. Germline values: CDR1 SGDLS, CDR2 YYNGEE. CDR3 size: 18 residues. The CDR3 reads CASSVLGCKLLLGNEQFF. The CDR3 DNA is TGTGCCAGCAGCGTATTAGGTTGCAAACTACTCTTGGGCAATGAGCAGTTCTTC.

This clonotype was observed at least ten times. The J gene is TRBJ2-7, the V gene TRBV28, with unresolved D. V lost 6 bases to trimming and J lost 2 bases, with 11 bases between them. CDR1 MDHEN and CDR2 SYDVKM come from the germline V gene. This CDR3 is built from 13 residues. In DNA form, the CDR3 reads TGTGCCAGCAGCCGGACGGATACCTACGAGCAGTACTTC. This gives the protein CASSRTDTYEQYF. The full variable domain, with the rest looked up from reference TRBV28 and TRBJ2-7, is DVKVTQSSRYLVKRTGEKVFLECVQDMDHENMFWYRQDPGLGLRLIYFSYDVKMKEKGDIPEGYSVSREKKERFSLILESASTNQTSMYLCASSRTDTYEQYFGPGTRLTVT.

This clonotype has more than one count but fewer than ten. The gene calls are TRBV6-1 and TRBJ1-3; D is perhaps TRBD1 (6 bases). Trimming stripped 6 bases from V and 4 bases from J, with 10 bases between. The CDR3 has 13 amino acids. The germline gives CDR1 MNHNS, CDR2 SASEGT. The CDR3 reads CASSIQGGNTIYF. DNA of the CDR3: TGTGCCAGCAGCATACAGGGAGGAAACACCATATATTTT.

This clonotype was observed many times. CDR3 sequence (DNA): TGTGCCAGCAGCCTCGGACTAGCGGAATACGAGCAGTACTTC. It yields the protein CASSLGLAEYEQYF. The chain joins TRBV7-2 to TRBJ2-7; 10 bases are shared with TRBD2. The CDR3 covers 14 residues. V dropped 5 bases and J dropped 4; count of bases not matched to a gene: 5. Looked up from germline, CDR1 is SGHTA and CDR2 is FQGNSA.